A selection of T cell receptor beta chains follows, all from one sample in a study of OX40 agonist ivuxolimab in advanced cancers. Here immunoSEQ multiplex PCR was the method, and the copy in TCRdb shows in-frame clones only, minus some. The data show approximately 35,000 clones, roughly four fifths seen once. The sequencing used CD4+ or CD8+ T cells sorted from blood, collected in a trial of the OX40 agonist ivuxolimab. Receptors originate from an adult with an advanced solid tumor such as melanoma, head and neck, liver or kidney cancer. Both conserved end residues are part of each CDR3. Only some rows state a clone size, as once, few, many or a class for expanded clones.

v_call: TRBV5-1; clone_size: .; j_call: TRBJ2-7; cdr3_aa: CASSLASGGRYEQYF
v_call: TRBV5-1; clone_size: .; j_call: TRBJ2-1; cdr3_aa: CASSLGVLAGVGEQFF
v_call: TRBV6-1; clone_size: .; j_call: TRBJ2-7; cdr3_aa: CASSEEELATYEQYF
v_call: TRBV5-6; clone_size: .; j_call: TRBJ2-7; cdr3_aa: CASSLVRAWSYEQYF
v_call: TRBV7-9; clone_size: .; j_call: TRBJ1-2; cdr3_aa: CASSLGAGDGYTF
v_call: TRBV28; clone_size: .; j_call: TRBJ2-3; cdr3_aa: CASSLPGARDTQYF
v_call: TRBV28; clone_size: .; j_call: TRBJ2-3; cdr3_aa: CASTTGEGTDTQYF
v_call: TRBV5-6; clone_size: .; j_call: TRBJ2-7; cdr3_aa: CASSYGTDYEQYF
v_call: TRBV6-5; clone_size: .; j_call: TRBJ2-5; cdr3_aa: CASAAGVETQYF
v_call: TRBV19; clone_size: .; j_call: TRBJ1-5; cdr3_aa: CASSESGTGGAAQHF
v_call: TRBV4-1; clone_size: .; j_call: TRBJ1-1; cdr3_aa: CASSHKWGGQTEAFF
v_call: TRBV7-9; clone_size: .; j_call: TRBJ1-1; cdr3_aa: CASSLQGQGEAFF
v_call: TRBV28; clone_size: once; j_call: TRBJ2-7; cdr3_aa: CASRGTGAPNEQYF
v_call: TRBV21-1; clone_size: once; j_call: TRBJ2-5; cdr3_aa: CASSKVLRGSKTQYF
v_call: TRBV7-6; clone_size: .; j_call: TRBJ2-2; cdr3_aa: CASSTRDRDTGELFF
v_call: TRBV6-6; clone_size: .; j_call: TRBJ2-5; cdr3_aa: CASRQGFKETQYF
v_call: TRBV4-1; clone_size: .; j_call: TRBJ1-2; cdr3_aa: CASSAPGYSTHGYTF
v_call: TRBV5-1; clone_size: .; j_call: TRBJ2-7; cdr3_aa: CASSLGLGAIYEQYF
v_call: TRBV7-4; clone_size: .; j_call: TRBJ1-1; cdr3_aa: CASRHRGPPMNTEAFF
v_call: TRBV10-3; clone_size: .; j_call: TRBJ2-7; cdr3_aa: CASGTSGTYEQYF
v_call: TRBV6-1; clone_size: .; j_call: TRBJ2-7; cdr3_aa: CASSERDRYEQYF
v_call: TRBV7-8; clone_size: .; j_call: TRBJ2-7; cdr3_aa: CASSFGGSYEQYF
v_call: TRBV18; clone_size: .; j_call: TRBJ2-2; cdr3_aa: CATRLSGRLFF
v_call: TRBV21-1; clone_size: medium-sized; j_call: TRBJ1-2; cdr3_aa: CASSRVRQGAGGYTF
v_call: TRBV27; clone_size: .; j_call: TRBJ2-7; cdr3_aa: CASSQGGQISYEQYF
v_call: TRBV27; clone_size: .; j_call: TRBJ2-7; cdr3_aa: CASSPPGSEQYF
v_call: TRBV28; clone_size: few; j_call: TRBJ2-7; cdr3_aa: CASSLINEQYF
v_call: TRBV7-7; clone_size: medium-sized; j_call: TRBJ2-1; cdr3_aa: CASSLSGTSVPNEQFF
v_call: TRBV28; clone_size: .; j_call: TRBJ2-5; cdr3_aa: CASSFGQRDTETQYF
v_call: TRBV19; clone_size: .; j_call: TRBJ1-5; cdr3_aa: CASSYMGNQPQHF
v_call: TRBV5-5; clone_size: few; j_call: TRBJ1-2; cdr3_aa: CASSPDSGGYGYTF
v_call: TRBV9; clone_size: .; j_call: TRBJ2-1; cdr3_aa: CASSPGQNEQFF
v_call: TRBV5-4; clone_size: .; j_call: TRBJ2-1; cdr3_aa: CASSPSGSILNEQFF